These T cell receptor beta chains were read from a single sample in a study of blood T cell repertoires in COVID-19. Profiling relied on immunoSEQ multiplex PCR, and the TCRdb table lists in-frame clones only, not all of them. The repertoire includes 250,000 to 300,000 clones, roughly 88% of them detected once, and approximately 10% sits in the top ten. The sequenced sample consisted of peripheral blood. These receptors were taken from a woman between 70 and 85 years old with acute or convalescent COVID-19. CDR3s include the opening cysteine and the closing phenylalanine or tryptophan. The D gene is left open where the match is weak. The size field is filled for only some rows; it gives once, few, many or a size class.

J,V,D,size,CDR3,DNA
TRBJ1-2,TRBV9,-,few,CASSVAAGPGYGYTF,TGTGCCAGCAGCGTAGCTGCGGGACCTGGGTATGGCTACACCTTC
TRBJ2-1,TRBV6-2/TRBV6-3,TRBD2,-,CASSSPGLAGLYEQFF,TGTGCCAGCAGTAGCCCGGGACTAGCGGGGCTGTATGAGCAGTTCTTC
TRBJ1-2,TRBV10-3,TRBD1,-,CAISESPRDRILF,TGTGCCATCAGTGAGTCCCCCCGGGACAGGATCCTCTTC
TRBJ2-6,TRBV18,TRBD1,-,CASSPTGAGANVLTF,TGTGCCAGCTCACCGACAGGGGCTGGGGCCAACGTCCTGACTTTC
TRBJ1-4,TRBV10-3,TRBD1,once,CAISSRGQPNEKLFF,TGTGCCATCAGTTCCCGGGGACAGCCTAATGAAAAACTGTTTTTT
TRBJ2-1,TRBV6-6,TRBD1,-,CASSPPPGQGSNEQFF,TGTGCCAGCAGTCCCCCCCCGGGACAGGGTTCCAATGAGCAGTTCTTC
TRBJ2-7,TRBV11-2,-,-,CASTFTPGHYEQYF,TGTGCCAGCACCTTTACCCCGGGTCATTACGAGCAGTACTTC
TRBJ1-2,TRBV27,-,-,CASSFSGGSIGYTF,TGTGCCAGCAGTTTCTCCGGGGGAAGTATCGGCTACACCTTC
TRBJ2-7,TRBV11-2,TRBD2,medium-sized,CASSYQPTSGGAGEQYF,TGTGCCAGCAGCTACCAACCTACTAGCGGGGGGGCCGGCGAGCAGTACTTC
TRBJ2-1,TRBV6-5,TRBD1,-,CASSPDRVGNEQFF,TGTGCCAGCAGTCCCGACAGGGTCGGGAATGAGCAGTTCTTC
TRBJ1-2,TRBV9,-,few,CASSVTGTLGGYTF,TGTGCCAGCAGCGTGACAGGCACCTTGGGCGGCTACACCTTC
TRBJ2-2,TRBV11-2,-,-,CASSRQRNTGELFF,TGTGCCAGCAGCCGACAGAGGAACACCGGGGAGCTGTTTTTT
TRBJ1-5,TRBV10-1,-,-,CASSTGRDQPQHF,TGCGCCAGCAGTACAGGGAGGGATCAGCCCCAGCATTTT
TRBJ2-1,TRBV15,-,-,CATSSGQGLSSEQFF,TGTGCCACCAGCAGTGGGCAGGGCCTTTCCAGTGAGCAGTTCTTC
TRBJ2-1,TRBV5-1,-,-,CASSSGRNEQFF,TGCGCCAGCAGCTCGGGTAGGAATGAGCAGTTCTTC
TRBJ1-2,TRBV6-5,TRBD1,-,CASSYSTLGQSNGYTF,TGTGCCAGCAGTTACTCAACACTGGGACAGTCGAATGGCTACACCTTC
TRBJ1-2,TRBV5-6,TRBD1,once,CASSRQGERGYTF,TGTGCCAGCAGCCGACAGGGGGAACGGGGCTACACCTTC
TRBJ1-6,TRBV6-5,-,few,CASSRSGFYNSPLHF,TGTGCCAGCAGTCGCTCCGGGTTCTATAATTCACCCCTCCACTTT
TRBJ2-5,TRBV12-3/TRBV12-4,-,-,CASSYADQETQYF,TGTGCCAGCAGTTACGCAGACCAAGAGACCCAGTACTTC
TRBJ2-1,TRBV5-1,TRBD1,once,CASSLPGGRDNEQFF,TGCGCCAGCAGCTTGCCAGGGGGCAGAGACAATGAGCAGTTCTTC
TRBJ2-3,TRBV7-3,TRBD2,-,CASSLMGLAGGLPDTQYF,TGTGCCAGCAGCTTAATGGGACTAGCGGGGGGGCTCCCAGATACGCAGTATTTT
TRBJ2-3,TRBV19,TRBD2,once,CASSPSANGRTDTQYF,TGTGCCAGTAGCCCCTCCGCAAACGGGAGGACAGATACGCAGTATTTT
TRBJ1-2,TRBV15,-,-,CATSRSRGGNYGYTF,TGTGCCACCAGCAGATCCCGGGGGGGAAACTATGGCTACACCTTC
TRBJ1-6,TRBV21-1,-,-,CALTRKGWTPLHF,TGTGCTCTGACGCGAAAGGGGTGGACACCCCTCCACTTT
TRBJ2-7,TRBV5-1,TRBD2,-,CASSGVMRTSGGRSYEQYF,TGCGCCAGCAGCGGGGTGATGCGGACTAGCGGGGGCCGCTCCTACGAGCAGTACTTC
TRBJ1-6,TRBV6-1,-,-,CASSEVSRGDSPLHF,TGTGCCAGCAGTGAAGTAAGTCGGGGAGATTCACCCCTCCACTTT
TRBJ2-7,TRBV5-6,TRBD1,-,CASSLGQGAREQYF,TGTGCCAGCAGCTTGGGGCAGGGGGCGCGCGAGCAGTACTTC
TRBJ2-4,TRBV7-8,-,-,CASSPGFGSIAKNIQYF,TGTGCCAGCAGTCCAGGGTTTGGGTCCATAGCCAAAAACATTCAGTACTTC
TRBJ2-5,TRBV12-3/TRBV12-4,TRBD1,-,CASSIGTEGTQYF,TGTGCCAGCAGTATCGGGACAGAGGGGACCCAGTACTTC
TRBJ2-2,TRBV7-9,TRBD2,-,CASSHQGLAGGNTGELFF,TGTGCCAGCAGCCATCAGGGACTAGCGGGGGGGAACACCGGGGAGCTGTTTTTT
TRBJ2-7,TRBV6-5,TRBD1,-,CASSYRGTGFAYEQYF,TGTGCCAGCAGTTACAGGGGGACAGGGTTTGCCTACGAGCAGTACTTC
TRBJ1-2,TRBV5-1,-,-,CASSFQASYGYTF,TGCGCCAGCAGCTTCCAGGCGTCCTATGGCTACACCTTC
TRBJ1-1,TRBV7-8,-,-,CASSSQGGNTEAFF,TGTGCCAGCAGTTCACAGGGCGGGAACACTGAAGCTTTCTTT
TRBJ2-7,TRBV7-3,-,-,CASSLGRKGEGSYEQYF,TGTGCCAGCAGCCTGGGCCGAAAGGGGGAGGGTTCCTACGAGCAGTACTTC
TRBJ1-2,TRBV28,-,once,CASSFHSGSYGYTF,TGTGCCAGCAGTTTTCACTCAGGGTCCTATGGCTACACCTTC
TRBJ1-5,TRBV19,TRBD1,-,CASSRGQGGQPQHF,TGTGCCAGTAGTCGCGGACAGGGCGGTCAGCCCCAGCATTTT
TRBJ2-1,TRBV12-3/TRBV12-4,-,-,CASSLLLESEQFF,TGTGCCAGCAGTCTACTACTAGAGTCTGAGCAGTTCTTC
TRBJ1-5,TRBV6-5,-,-,CASTMSHFNQPQHF,TGTGCCAGCACTATGTCTCATTTTAATCAGCCCCAGCATTTT
TRBJ2-3,TRBV11-2,-,-,CASSLRGRTDLTDTQYF,TGTGCCAGCAGCTTAAGGGGCCGGACAGATTTAACAGATACGCAGTATTTT
TRBJ2-7,TRBV5-8,-,-,CASSDPTGLDEQYF,TGTGCCAGCAGCGATCCCACAGGGCTCGACGAGCAGTACTTC